These 22 T cell receptor beta chains share one sample of origin, sequenced in a study of blood T cell repertoires in COVID-19. The repertoire was sequenced with immunoSEQ multiplex PCR; TCRdb's copy has only in-frame clones and lacks some. The sample records about 110,000 clones, over 60% being singletons. Sequencing was performed on peripheral blood. Receptors were obtained from a woman older than 75 with acute or convalescent COVID-19.

The chain employs TRBV6-2 or TRBV6-3 and TRBJ2-6, with TRBD1 matching over 9 bases. CDR1 is MNHEY and CDR2 is SVGEGT in the germline V gene. The CDR3 covers 19 residues. V dropped 2 bases and J dropped 0; count of bases not matched to a gene: 8. CDR3 nucleotides: TGTGCCAGCAGTTACCCTTGGGGGACAGGGAACTCTGGGGCCAACGTCCTGACTTTC. This sequence encodes CASSYPWGTGNSGANVLTF.

V and J are TRBV19 and TRBJ1-1, with D possibly matching TRBD1 (5 bases). V gave up 7 bases and J gave up 7 bases, with 16 bases separating them. CDR3 length equals 13 residues. Per the germline V gene, CDR1 is LNHDA and CDR2 is SQIVND (reference sequence). The DNA for the CDR3 is TGTGCCAGTAATGGAGGCTTCGGGGGTGAAGCTTTCTTT. Protein sequence: CASNGGFGGEAFF.

The chain links TRBV19 to TRBJ2-2, with D maybe TRBD1 (6 bases). Trimming took off 6 bases at V and 0 bases at J, with 8 bases between the two ends. Looked up from germline, CDR1 is LNHDA and CDR2 is SQIVND (reference sequence). This CDR3 has 14 residues. The CDR3 protein is CASRGTPNTGELFF. The CDR3 coding sequence is TGTGCCAGTAGAGGGACACCGAACACCGGGGAGCTGTTTTTT.

The chain links TRBV5-6 to TRBJ1-4; TRBD1 matches 8 bases. This CDR3 is built from 16 residues. The germline V gene has CDR1 SGHDT and CDR2 YYEEEE. Trimming at V came to 4 bases and at J to 5 bases, leaving 10 bases not matched to a gene. CDR3: CASSHGGTGFNEKLFF. CDR3 nucleotide sequence: TGTGCCAGCAGCCATGGCGGGACAGGTTTCAATGAAAAACTGTTTTTT. The variable domain in full, with the rest retrieved from reference TRBV5-6 and TRBJ1-4, is DAGVTQSPTHLIKTRGQQVTLRCSPKSGHDTVSWYQQALGQGPQFIFQYYEEEERQRGNFPDRFSGHQFPNYSSELNVNALLLGDSALYLCASSHGGTGFNEKLFFGSGTQLSVL.

The chain uses TRBV10-1 and TRBJ2-1, with a possible D match to TRBD1 (5 bases). V gave up 3 bases and J gave up 16 bases, with 16 bases separating them. CDR3 size: 12 residues. The V gene's germline CDR1 is WNHNN and CDR2 SYGVQD (reference sequence). The CDR3 region is CASSEGQGKPFF. The CDR3, as DNA: TGCGCCAGCAGTGAAGGGCAGGGCAAGCCCTTCTTC.

The count of this clone is one. The chain uses TRBV30 and TRBJ1-5; D call uncertain. With 1 base removed from V and 5 bases from J, the gap between germline ends came to 12 bases. The CDR3 spans 14 residues. Looked up from germline, CDR1 is GTSNPN and CDR2 is SVGIG (reference sequence). The CDR3: CAWSGGSYDQPQHF. CDR3 nucleotides: TGTGCCTGGAGTGGTGGTAGCTACGATCAGCCCCAGCATTTT.

The gene calls are TRBV7-2 and TRBJ2-7, with 8 bases fitting TRBD1. The CDR3 consists of 14 residues. Germline trimming cut 4 bases from V and 2 bases from J; bases unmatched to any gene: 4. Looked up from germline, CDR1 is SGHTA and CDR2 is FQGNSA. The CDR3 region is CASSSGQVTYEQYF. CDR3 bases: TGTGCCAGCAGCTCGGGACAGGTCACCTACGAGCAGTACTTC.

In this sample, this clone turned up a few times. This chain links TRBV30 with TRBJ2-2; 8 nucleotides align to TRBD2. From germline, CDR1 is GTSNPN and CDR2 SVGIG (reference sequence). This CDR3 comprises 16 residues. V dropped 0 bases and J dropped 6; count of bases not matched to a gene: 9. The CDR3 DNA reads TGTGCCTGGAGTGTACTCGGGCTAGCGGGCCCCGGGGAGCTGTTTTTT. Its protein is CAWSVLGLAGPGELFF.

The V call is TRBV6-5, the J call TRBJ1-2; D gene uncertain. Germline assignment: CDR1 MNHEY and CDR2 SVGAGI. This CDR3 spans 12 amino acids. V was clipped by 10 bases and J by 2 bases, with 11 bases between them. DNA for the CDR3: TGTGCCACCTACTCGGGGAACTATGGCTACACCTTC. Translating gives CATYSGNYGYTF.

This chain connects TRBV18 to TRBJ1-4; TRBD1 might be the D (5 bases). This CDR3 spans 19 amino acids. Germline V CDR1 and CDR2: KGHSH, LQKENI. Trimming removed 1 base from V and 0 bases from J, with 18 bases in between. This chain's CDR3 is CASSPRQPYDIATNEKLFF. In DNA, the CDR3 is TGTGCCAGCTCACCACGACAGCCCTACGATATTGCAACTAATGAAAAACTGTTTTTT.

The genes are TRBV7-2 and TRBJ1-5, with TRBD1 matching 9 bases. Germline V gene sequence: CDR1 SGHTA, CDR2 FQGNSA. CDR3 length: 15 amino acids. Trimming removed 5 bases from V and 6 bases from J; junction bases left unmatched: 8. The DNA of the CDR3 is TGTGCCAGCAGCCCGGGACAGGGTAACGGTCAGCCCCAGCATTTT. Protein sequence: CASSPGQGNGQPQHF.

This clone was detected a few times. The chain uses TRBV4-1 and TRBJ2-5; 9 bases line up with TRBD1. The CDR3 covers 19 residues. V lost 0 bases, J lost 6 bases, and 17 bases stayed unmatched. CDR1 is MGHRA and CDR2 is YSYEKL in the germline V gene. CDR3 bases: TGCGCCAGCAGCCAAGATTCCTATCAAAGGACAGGGGTAGTAAAGACCCAGTACTTC. Amino acids: CASSQDSYQRTGVVKTQYF.

The chain's CDR3 is CASSAPPGQGSDSPLHF. The DNA of the CDR3 is TGTGCCAGCAGTGCCCCCCCGGGACAGGGATCCGATTCACCCCTCCACTTT. The gene calls are TRBV6-1 and TRBJ1-6; the match to TRBD1 covers 9 bases. The CDR3 consists of 17 residues. The ends lost 4 bases at V and 8 bases at J; junction bases unmatched: 12. Germline CDR1 is MNHNS and CDR2 is SASEGT.

The J gene is TRBJ1-1, the V gene TRBV20-1; D is unclear. The CDR3 extends over 10 amino acids. Germline V gene data show CDR1 as DFQATT and CDR2 as SNEGSKA (reference sequence). In nucleotides, the CDR3 is TGCAGGGTTGGGAGCGCTGAAGCTTTCTTT. Amino acid sequence: CRVGSAEAFF.

The V and J genes are TRBV10-3 and TRBJ1-1; 9 bases align to TRBD1. The CDR3 extends over 14 amino acids. J gave up 6 bases and V 5 bases, and 7 bases lay outside the gene matches. The V gene's germline CDR1 is ENHRY and CDR2 SYGVKD. The CDR3: CAISSGQGFAEAFF. CDR3 DNA sequence: TGTGCCATCAGTTCGGGACAGGGTTTCGCTGAAGCTTTCTTT.

The rearrangement joins TRBV12-3 or TRBV12-4 to TRBJ1-5, with D unresolved. Trimming left V 7 bases short and J 4 bases short, with 11 bases between. The CDR3 is 13 residues long. CDR3 loop: CASNTRGNQPQHF. Written as DNA, the CDR3 is TGTGCCAGCAATACCCGAGGGAATCAGCCCCAGCATTTT.

The gene calls are TRBV18 and TRBJ2-7; 8 positions agree with TRBD1. Trimming removed 3 bases from V and 2 bases from J; junction bases left unmatched: 3. The CDR3 loop spans 14 amino acids. Per the germline V gene, CDR1 is KGHSH and CDR2 is LQKENI. DNA of the CDR3: TGTGCCAGCTCACCCCGACAGGGGACCTACGAGCAGTACTTC. Amino acids: CASSPRQGTYEQYF. Drawing the rest from reference TRBV18 and TRBJ2-7, the complete variable domain is NAGVMQNPRHLVRRRGQEARLRCSPMKGHSHVYWYRQLPEEGLKFMVYLQKENIIDESGMPKERFSAEFPKEGPSILRIQQVVRGDSAAYFCASSPRQGTYEQYFGPGTRLTVT.

The sample holds a few counts of this clone. The J gene is TRBJ1-1, the V gene TRBV18; no definite D call. The CDR3 spans 15 residues. Germline loops: CDR1 KGHSH, CDR2 LQKENI. The V and J ends lost 4 bases and 1 base respectively, with 13 bases between them. The CDR3 loop reads CASSRQDLENTEAFF. As DNA, the CDR3 is TGTGCCAGCTCACGCCAGGATCTTGAGAACACTGAAGCTTTCTTT.

CDR3 nucleotides: TGTGCCAGCAGCAAAGAGCCCGCACTCTCCTATAATTCACCCCTCCACTTT. Amino acids: CASSKEPALSYNSPLHF. V gene TRBV21-1 combines with J gene TRBJ1-6. TRBV21-1 is reported as a pseudogene. The CDR3 contains 17 residues.

The chain employs TRBV4-1 and TRBJ2-5; 10 positions agree with TRBD1. The CDR3 runs 17 residues. CDR1 MGHRA and CDR2 YSYEKL come from the germline V gene. V shed 2 bases, J shed 2 bases, and the junction held 8 bases outside the gene matches. The CDR3 DNA reads TGCGCCAGCAGCCAACCCCAGTGGACAGGGGGACAAGAGACCCAGTACTTC. Translation gives CASSQPQWTGGQETQYF.

V usage is TRBV12-1 and J usage is TRBJ1-4; TRBD1, the D gene given by the table, was not confirmed from the DNA. TRBV12-1 is shown as a pseudogene. CDR3 length: 16 amino acids. In nucleotides, the CDR3 is TGTGCCAGCAGCTCCCCCCGGGACAAAGTAACCGAAAAACTGTTTTTT. Its protein is CASSSPRDKVTEKLFF.

The chain joins TRBV5-3 to TRBJ2-7; a possible D gene is TRBD2 (5 bases). TRBV5-3 counts as an open reading frame of uncertain function. With 8 bases removed from V and 1 base from J, the gap between germline ends came to 25 bases. CDR3 length: 17 amino acids. The CDR3 sequence is CASRDLMNEGKSYEQYF. CDR3 coding DNA: TGTGCCAGCCGCGATCTGATGAACGAGGGAAAATCCTACGAGCAGTACTTC.